This TCR beta chain was found in a study of T-cell memory formation after mild COVID-19. The CDR3 runs 18 residues. The germline CDR1 and CDR2 sequences are SEHNR and FQNEAQ (reference sequence). The trim removed 5 bases at V and 4 bases at J, leaving 14 bases unmatched. TCRdb reprocessed the 5' RACE reads with MiXCR, giving one entry per CDR3 protein. The repertoire holds hundreds of thousands of distinct CDR3 sequences, with roughly 20% as singletons. This clonotype was sampled from an adult woman who had mild COVID-19 (a few samples of this study predate the infection). Cell type and time point are not known. Sequenced material: PBMCs or a T cell subset sorted from them (not recorded which). The chain has TRBV7-9 and TRBJ2-1; TRBD1 matches at 10 bases. CDR3 sequence reads: CASSRQGAGLLAYNEQFF. CDR3 bases: TGTGCCAGCAGCAGACAGGGGGCGGGTTTATTGGCTTACAATGAGCAGTTCTTC.